A single TCR beta chain is shown here with its context. Its target is unknown. Here immunoSEQ multiplex PCR was the method, and the copy in TCRdb shows in-frame clones only, minus some. The sample contains approximately 85,000 clones, around 93% of which appear only once. The source of the sample is a study of graft-versus-host responses after intestinal transplantation. Study as a whole: The study gave all recipients anti-thymocyte globulin induction, then tacrolimus and steroids for approximately 3 years.

CDR3 length: 16 residues. After removal of 10 bases from V and 7 bases from J, the junction contained 19 bases not matched to a gene. CDR1 is MNHEY and CDR2 is SMNVEV in the germline V gene (reference sequence). Study-wide results and limits: The authors found GvH clones in recipient marrow, some appearing first in ileum or blood. Peak circulating GvH clone levels were associated with early post-transplant HvG declines. Individuals carrying graft-donor T cell macrochimerism showed high graft-versus-host to host-versus-graft clonal ratios in allografts.

The receptor was isolated from a human donor who was the organ donor for an intestinal transplant. The material was unstimulated CD8+ T cells sorted from spleen or lymph node cells, obtained before transplant. V is TRBV27 and J is TRBJ2-1, with TRBD2 matching 7 bases. In nucleotides, the CDR3 is TGTGCCACCCATCGCAGCACTGGCGGGGGAACAAATGAGCAGTTCTTC. Translating it yields CATHRSTGGGTNEQFF.